The following is a TCR beta chain sequence with its context. Its target is unknown. Since no conserved phenylalanine or tryptophan closes the CDR3, a read error is the likely cause. Axillary draining lymph nodes of breast cancer patients supplied the node samples. These data originate in a study of breast tumors, draining lymph nodes, adjacent tissues. Study results and limitations: Tumor T cell lymph node origin was a supported hypothesis, not proven. Most tumor T cells seemingly derive from lymph node, then expand in tumor. Tumor TCR diversity was below lymph nodes but above nontumor tissue.

Per germline, CDR1 SNHLY and CDR2 FYNNEI. This CDR3 region has 13 residues. Trimming took off 4 bases at V and 4 bases at J, with 11 bases between the two ends. TCRdb processed the multiplex PCR reads anew with MiXCR; each CDR3 protein has one entry. The sample lists 150,000 to 250,000 distinct CDR3 sequences; approximately 33% were seen once. The rearrangement uses TRBV2 and TRBJ2-7; no definite D call. The source material was axillary lymph node tissue. This sequence was found in a female donor with breast cancer. Some clones in this sample may be carry-over from other donors' samples. This chain's CDR3 is CASSVTQKYEQYL. CDR3 in DNA: TGTGCCAGCAGTGTAACCCAGAAGTACGAGCAGTACTTG.